One sample yielded the 8 T cell receptor beta chains listed below, sequenced in a study of T cell responses to AZD1222 COVID-19 vaccine. The assay was immunoSEQ multiplex PCR, and TCRdb's table has in-frame clones only and misses some. Of about 150,000 clones listed, roughly 94% were seen once; the top ten hold over 1%. The sequences come from peripheral blood, collected on day 0 of AZD1222 vaccination. The origin of the receptors is an adult in good health.

The chain has TRBV7-6 and TRBJ2-3; 13 bases fit TRBD2. The CDR3 contains 17 residues. Germline CDR1 and CDR2: SGHVS and FNYEAQ. V gave up 5 bases and J gave up 10 bases; unmatched junction bases: 15. The CDR3 loop is CASSRLTVLAGGEAQYF. In DNA form, the CDR3 reads TGTGCCAGCAGCCGTCTCACGGTACTAGCGGGGGGGGAGGCGCAGTATTTT. Variable domain in full (rest from reference TRBV7-6 and TRBJ2-3): GAGVSQSPRYKVTKRGQDVALRCDPISGHVSLYWYRQALGQGPEFLTYFNYEAQQDKSGLPNDRFSAERPEGSISTLTIQRTEQRDSAMYRCASSRLTVLAGGEAQYFGPGTRLTVL.

The chain employs TRBV5-1 and TRBJ1-2, with 11 bases matching TRBD1. Germline loops: CDR1 SGHRS, CDR2 YFSETQ. The length of the CDR3 is 15 residues. The V gene end was trimmed by 4 bases and the J gene end by 6 bases; junction bases not matched to a gene: 8. Here the CDR3 DNA reads TGCGCCAGCAGCCTACGGACAGGGGGCATTGATGGCTACACCTTC. It yields the protein CASSLRTGGIDGYTF.

This chain links TRBV3-1 (or the pseudogene TRBV3-2) with TRBJ2-5, with TRBD2 matching 9 bases. This CDR3 has 14 residues. V lost 4 bases to trimming and J lost 1 base; unmatched junction nucleotides: 1. The V gene's germline CDR1 is LGHDT and CDR2 YNNKEL (reference sequence). The CDR3 nucleotides read TGTGCCAGCAGCCGACTAGCGGCCCAAGAGACCCAGTACTTC. It specifies CASSRLAAQETQYF.

The chain joins TRBV6-1 to TRBJ1-1; D gene ambiguous. The CDR3 is 18 residues long. CDR1 is MNHNS, CDR2 SASEGT, per germline. Trimming removed 6 bases from V and 0 bases from J, with 23 bases in between. Written as DNA, the CDR3 is TGTGCCAGCAGCGAAACCCAACGACGAGGGTTGATGAACACTGAAGCTTTCTTT. This gives the protein CASSETQRRGLMNTEAFF.

The V call is TRBV6-5, the J call TRBJ1-1; D gene unclear. The CDR3 runs 13 residues. Trimming stripped 1 base from V and 5 bases from J, with 8 bases between. Germline assignment: CDR1 MNHEY and CDR2 SVGAGI. As DNA, the CDR3 is TGTGCCAGCAGTTACTTCGGGAGGACTGAAGCTTTCTTT. This gives the protein CASSYFGRTEAFF.

The chain joins TRBV11-2 to TRBJ2-3, with D uncertain. Germline lookup yields CDR1 SGHAT and CDR2 FQNNGV. The CDR3 consists of 15 residues. V lost 0 bases to trimming and J lost 5 bases, with 12 bases between them. The CDR3 protein is CASSLDPRARDTQYF. The CDR3 region has the DNA TGTGCCAGCAGCTTAGATCCCCGAGCCAGAGATACGCAGTATTTT.

The genes are TRBV9 and TRBJ2-1; no reliable D call. The V gene's germline CDR1 is SGDLS and CDR2 YYNGEE. The V end was cut by 2 bases, the J end by 2 bases, with 11 bases between. This CDR3 is built from 15 residues. CDR3 bases: TGTGCCAGCAGCGTCAGCCGCGGAGCCTACAATGAGCAGTTCTTC. Its protein product is CASSVSRGAYNEQFF.

V and J are TRBV28 and TRBJ2-7, with D possibly matching TRBD2 (5 bases). Trimming pared 5 bases from V and 3 bases from J, leaving 14 bases between. This CDR3 has 14 residues. The germline V gene encodes CDR1 MDHEN and CDR2 SYDVKM. The CDR3 reads CASSHPGSDYEQYV. Here the CDR3 DNA reads TGTGCCAGCAGTCACCCGGGGAGCGACTACGAGCAGTACGTC.